These 21 T cell receptor beta chains were sequenced from one sample in a study of shared clonotypes between healthy human individuals. Only in-frame clones appear in the TCRdb table, and some are missing; sequencing was by immunoSEQ multiplex PCR. The sample contains about 2.3 million clones, 90% to 95% of which appear only once. The sequenced material came from naive CD4+ T cells from PBMCs. The subset: CD45RA+ positively selected. These TCRs come from a young man in good health. Some clones in this sample may be carry-over from other donors' samples.

Notes on this clone: Other DNA sequences in the same sample also yield this CDR3. This sequence joins TRBV6-1 and TRBJ1-4; possible D gene TRBD1, 5 bases. Looked up from germline, CDR1 is MNHNS and CDR2 is SASEGT. Deletions cut 9 bases from V and 0 bases from J, with 11 bases between. This CDR3 spans 14 amino acids. This chain's CDR3 is CASGTGATNEKLFF. The CDR3 nucleotides are TGTGCCAGTGGGACCGGCGCAACTAATGAAAAACTGTTTTTT.

Points on this clone: The identical CDR3 is also encoded by other nucleotide sequences in the sample. The chain has TRBV30 and TRBJ1-6, with TRBD1 matching over 7 bases. CDR3 length equals 14 residues. Germline V CDR1 and CDR2: GTSNPN, SVGIG (reference sequence). J lost 5 bases, V lost 3 bases, and 4 bases had no gene match. CDR3 sequence: CAWRTGTDNSPLHF. The CDR3 bases are TGTGCCTGGAGGACTGGGACAGATAATTCACCCCTCCACTTT.

This clone was counted once. The chain carries TRBV5-1 and TRBJ1-1; D not resolved. V lost 2 bases to trimming and J lost 0 bases, with 8 bases between them. Germline V gives CDR1 SGHRS, CDR2 YFSETQ. The CDR3 sequence is 14 residues long. The CDR3 nucleotides read TGCGCCAGCAGCTTCGCAGAGTTGAACACTGAAGCTTTCTTT. It translates to CASSFAELNTEAFF.

The chain employs TRBV9 and TRBJ2-1; the D gene could be TRBD1 or TRBD2 (5 bases each). Looked up from germline, CDR1 is SGDLS and CDR2 is YYNGEE. CDR3 length equals 16 residues. V was pared by 0 bases and J by 2 bases, with 12 bases between. CDR3 sequence (DNA): TGTGCCAGCAGCGTAGGTTTAGGGACGCCCTACAATGAGCAGTTCTTC. Translated: CASSVGLGTPYNEQFF.

This clone occurred once. V and J are TRBV11-2 and TRBJ2-3; 7 bases line up with TRBD1. CDR3 length: 16 residues. V lost 5 bases and J lost 1; bases outside the gene matches: 9. Germline V gene lookup returns CDR1 SGHAT and CDR2 FQNNGV. The DNA of the CDR3 is TGTGCCAGCAGCCGACACAGGGGCGGAGGCACAGATACGCAGTATTTT. Translated, it gives CASSRHRGGGTDTQYF.

This chain links TRBV2 with TRBJ2-7; 10 nucleotides match TRBD1. This CDR3 has 13 amino acids. Unmatched junction bases numbered 8, after V lost 8 bases and J lost 7 bases. The germline gives CDR1 SNHLY, CDR2 FYNNEI. The CDR3 reads CASHGTGAGEQYF. The CDR3 DNA is TGTGCCAGCCATGGGACAGGGGCGGGGGAGCAGTACTTC.

A remark on this clone: A read error may produce the germline difference seen at one junction end. This chain uses TRBV4-1 with TRBJ2-7; D perhaps matches TRBD2 (5 bases). Germline V gene sequence: CDR1 MGHRA, CDR2 YSYEKL. The CDR3 has 14 amino acids. CDR3 bases: TGCGCCAGCAGCCAGCCACTAGAGTCCTCCGAGCAGTACTTC. Its protein product is CASSQPLESSEQYF.

J is TRBJ2-3 and V is TRBV6-5; D unresolved. V lost 10 bases and J lost 2, with 10 bases in between. This CDR3 has 12 residues. CDR1 MNHEY and CDR2 SVGAGI come from the germline V gene. The DNA of the CDR3 is TGTGCCACTAGAAAGGACACAGATACGCAGTATTTT. Residues: CATRKDTDTQYF.

As to this clone: Other DNA sequences within the sample encode an identical CDR3. The V call is TRBV9, the J call TRBJ1-1, with D hard to call. Trimming took off 0 bases at V and 1 base at J, with 7 bases between the two ends. Germline CDR1 and CDR2: SGDLS and YYNGEE. The CDR3 loop spans 14 amino acids. CDR3 coding DNA: TGTGCCAGCAGCGTAGGTGAGAGGAACACTGAAGCTTTCTTT. Protein: CASSVGERNTEAFF.

This chain links TRBV19 with TRBJ2-2, with 8 bases aligning to TRBD1. Germline V CDR1 and CDR2: LNHDA, SQIVND (reference sequence). J gave up 4 bases and V 4 bases, and 5 bases lay outside the gene matches. This CDR3 region has 15 residues. The CDR3 protein is CASSTGQGVTGELFF. The CDR3 region has the DNA TGTGCCAGTAGTACCGGACAGGGAGTCACCGGGGAGCTGTTTTTT. The full variable domain, with the rest looked up from reference TRBV19 and TRBJ2-2, is DGGITQSPKYLFRKEGQNVTLSCEQNLNHDAMYWYRQDPGQGLRLIYYSQIVNDFQKGDIAEGYSVSREKKESFPLTVTSAQKNPTAFYLCASSTGQGVTGELFFGEGSRLTVL.

This chain links TRBV19 with TRBJ2-7, with D maybe TRBD2 (5 bases). The CDR3 spans 15 residues. With 4 bases removed from V and 1 base from J, the gap between germline ends came to 14 bases. Germline assignment: CDR1 LNHDA and CDR2 SQIVND (reference sequence). The CDR3 loop is CASSTSLSGSYEQYF. The CDR3 DNA sequence: TGTGCCAGTAGTACCAGTCTTTCGGGATCCTACGAGCAGTACTTC.

The chain links TRBV28 to TRBJ1-4; D may be TRBD1 (5 bases). There are 14 residues in the CDR3. The V gene's germline CDR1 is MDHEN and CDR2 SYDVKM. Trimming left V 11 bases short and J 4 bases short, with 17 bases between. The chain's CDR3 is CASKGADINEKLFF. The CDR3 nucleotides are TGTGCCTCCAAAGGGGCAGATATTAATGAAAAACTGTTTTTT.

V usage is TRBV7-9 and J usage is TRBJ2-1, with D perhaps being TRBD1 or TRBD2 (7 bases each). Germline CDR1 is SEHNR and CDR2 is FQNEAQ (reference sequence). The CDR3 has 14 residues. Trimming shortened V by 5 bases and J by 5 bases, and 13 bases separated the two germline ends. The CDR3 DNA reads as TGTGCCAGCAGCCCAGGGGGGGCAGACAATGAGCAGTTCTTC. This gives the protein CASSPGGADNEQFF.

The V call is TRBV30, the J call TRBJ2-2; D remains unclear. The CDR3 runs to 13 residues. Germline CDR1 GTSNPN, CDR2 SVGIG (reference sequence). V was pared by 0 bases and J by 6 bases, with 8 bases between. The CDR3 DNA sequence: TGTGCCTGGAGTGTAAACCGGGCCGGGGAGCTGTTTTTT. Residues: CAWSVNRAGELFF.

The chain combines TRBV28 with TRBJ1-2; 9 bases fit TRBD1. CDR3 length: 15 amino acids. V lost 5 bases, J lost 4 bases, and 8 bases stayed unmatched. Germline V gives CDR1 MDHEN, CDR2 SYDVKM. The CDR3 is CASSTTGGRIYGYTF. CDR3 in DNA: TGTGCCAGCAGTACAACAGGGGGCCGGATCTATGGCTACACCTTC.

The genes are TRBV21-1 and TRBJ2-1; the table's TRBD2 call for D was not verified on the DNA. TRBV21-1 is a recognized pseudogene. The CDR3 is 16 amino acids. Written as DNA, the CDR3 is TGTGCCAGCAGCCTGAGCTGGAGGGACCAACGGTATGAGCAGTTCTTC. Translation: CASSLSWRDQRYEQFF.

This clone was counted once. This sample also contains other DNA sequences that code for the same CDR3. The chain carries TRBV7-9 and TRBJ1-5; D unresolved. CDR1 SEHNR and CDR2 FQNEAQ come from the germline V gene (reference sequence). Trimming removed 4 bases at V and 7 bases at J, with 8 bases between. This CDR3 spans 12 amino acids. The CDR3 DNA follows: TGTGCCAGCAGCTCAGACACACAGCCCCAGCATTTT. Translating gives CASSSDTQPQHF. The full variable domain, in which reference TRBV7-9 and TRBJ1-5 provide the parts outside the CDR3, is DTGVSQNPRHKITKRGQNVTFRCDPISEHNRLYWYRQTLGQGPEFLTYFQNEAQLEKSRLLSDRFSAERPKGSFSTLEIQRTEQGDSAMYLCASSSDTQPQHFGDGTRLSIL.

This clone was counted once. This rearrangement joins TRBV5-1 to TRBJ2-3; weak D call: TRBD1 (6 bases). The CDR3 has 15 amino acids. V was pared by 4 bases and J by 2 bases, with 14 bases between. From germline, CDR1 is SGHRS and CDR2 YFSETQ. CDR3 protein: CASSIPGHLTDTQYF. CDR3 sequence (DNA): TGCGCCAGCAGCATCCCGGGACATCTCACAGATACGCAGTATTTT.

The chain couples TRBV18 to TRBJ1-2; D is possibly TRBD1 (5 bases). Germline V gives CDR1 KGHSH, CDR2 LQKENI. This CDR3 is built from 16 residues. The V and J ends lost 2 bases and 2 bases respectively, with 15 bases between them. The CDR3: CASSPTTGGSNYGYTF. The CDR3 DNA follows: TGTGCCAGCTCACCAACAACGGGGGGATCGAACTATGGCTACACCTTC.

The chain carries TRBV2 and TRBJ1-2, with 8 nucleotides matching TRBD1. V was pared by 1 base and J by 8 bases, with 6 bases of the junction left unmatched. The CDR3 is made up of 14 amino acids. Germline assignment: CDR1 SNHLY and CDR2 FYNNEI. CDR3 protein: CASSEEAGGRGYTF. The CDR3 DNA is TGTGCCAGCAGTGAAGAGGCAGGGGGCAGGGGCTACACCTTC.

The rearrangement uses TRBV7-3 and TRBJ2-2; D is undetermined. This CDR3 region has 15 residues. Germline values: CDR1 SGHTA, CDR2 FQGTGA. Trimming removed 1 base at V and 4 bases at J, with 10 bases between. The CDR3: CASSLIHLGTGELFF. In DNA form, the CDR3 reads TGTGCCAGCAGCTTAATCCACCTGGGCACCGGGGAGCTGTTTTTT.